These 9 T cell receptor beta chains were all obtained from the same sample, sequenced in a study of cytomegalovirus exposure and HLA in healthy donors (dated by TCRdb to about 2017). Receptors were amplified or captured by the immunoSEQ multiplex PCR assay. TCRdb took this table from immuneACCESS and kept in-frame rearrangements with V and J called. Such tables lack part of the clones; where checked against another copy, unresolved V genes explain under half of the gap, and the rest is unexplained. The sample has about 170,000 clones on record, 86% of them singletons. The top ten hold approximately 2.4% of the sample. Input material: PBMCs. The receptors originated from a woman younger than 35 in good health and CMV-seronegative.

J is TRBJ1-2 and V is TRBV18; 7 nucleotides agree with TRBD1. The J segment lost 8 bases and the V segment lost 1 base, leaving 10 bases of the junction unmatched. The germline gives CDR1 KGHSH, CDR2 LQKENI. This CDR3 is built from 15 residues. In DNA form, the CDR3 reads TGTGCCAGCTCACCACTTAGTTACAGGGGCGAAGGCTACACCTTC. Its protein is CASSPLSYRGEGYTF.

The chain links TRBV7-2 to TRBJ1-2; TRBD1 agrees at 10 bases. With 3 bases clipped from V and 7 bases from J, the junction kept 14 bases outside the gene matches. This CDR3 is built from 17 residues. Germline values: CDR1 SGHTA, CDR2 FQGNSA. The CDR3 here is CASSLGDRGVRKGGYTF. The CDR3 nucleotides read TGTGCCAGCAGCTTGGGGGACAGGGGAGTAAGAAAGGGTGGCTACACCTTC.

The V and J genes are TRBV5-1 and TRBJ1-2; 7 bases are a match to TRBD1. The J segment lost 8 bases and the V segment lost 3 bases, leaving 10 bases of the junction unmatched. Germline V gene sequence: CDR1 SGHRS, CDR2 YFSETQ. This CDR3 has 14 amino acids. The CDR3: CASSSFDRAGGYTF. CDR3 nucleotide sequence: TGCGCCAGCAGCTCCTTTGACAGGGCAGGAGGCTACACCTTC.

This chain joins TRBV5-6 and TRBJ2-1; 10 positions agree with TRBD2. V was clipped by 4 bases and J by 1 base; unmatched bases: 5. The germline CDR1 and CDR2 sequences are SGHDT and YYEEEE. The CDR3 covers 16 residues. The CDR3 is CASSRGLAESYNEQFF. As DNA, the CDR3 is TGTGCCAGCAGCCGAGGACTAGCGGAGTCCTACAATGAGCAGTTCTTC.

This sequence joins TRBV6-5 and TRBJ2-1; 12 positions match TRBD2. V shed 2 bases, J shed 6 bases, and the junction held 2 bases outside the gene matches. The CDR3 totals 15 residues. Germline CDR1 reads MNHEY; CDR2 reads SVGAGI. The CDR3 loop reads CASSYLAGGGNEQFF. CDR3 nucleotide sequence: TGTGCCAGCAGTTACCTAGCGGGGGGGGGCAATGAGCAGTTCTTC.

The V and J genes are TRBV5-4 and TRBJ2-7; D is possibly TRBD1 (6 bases). Germline CDR1 SGHNT, CDR2 YYREEE (reference sequence). V lost 0 bases and J 1 base, leaving 14 bases between the germline ends. The CDR3 loop spans 16 amino acids. CDR3 sequence (DNA): TGTGCCAGCAGCTTGGAACTCTTCAGGGGATCCTACGAGCAGTACTTC. Protein: CASSLELFRGSYEQYF.

This chain uses TRBV13 with TRBJ2-5; D is possibly TRBD2 (5 bases). Germline loops: CDR1 PRHDT, CDR2 FYEKMQ (reference sequence). The germline V and J ends were trimmed by 6 bases and 4 bases, with 12 bases remaining between them. The CDR3 has 13 residues. CDR3 loop: CASRIEGRETQYF. For the CDR3, the DNA is TGTGCCAGCAGAATCGAGGGTCGAGAGACCCAGTACTTC.

The chain employs TRBV6-4 and TRBJ2-2; D call uncertain. Germline loops: CDR1 MRHNA, CDR2 SNTAGT. V was pared by 3 bases and J by 0 bases, with 2 bases between. This CDR3 spans 13 amino acids. The CDR3 protein is CASSDTNTGELFF. The CDR3 DNA reads as TGTGCCAGCAGTGATACGAACACCGGGGAGCTGTTTTTT.

The rearrangement joins TRBV15 to TRBJ1-5, with a possible D match to TRBD1 (5 bases). Trimming shortened V by 5 bases and J by 5 bases, and 13 bases separated the two germline ends. Germline V CDR1 and CDR2: LNHNV, YYDKDF (reference sequence). The CDR3 sequence is 14 residues long. The CDR3, as DNA: TGTGCCACCAGCGTCGGTAGGGGTTATCAGCCCCAGCATTTT. Protein: CATSVGRGYQPQHF.